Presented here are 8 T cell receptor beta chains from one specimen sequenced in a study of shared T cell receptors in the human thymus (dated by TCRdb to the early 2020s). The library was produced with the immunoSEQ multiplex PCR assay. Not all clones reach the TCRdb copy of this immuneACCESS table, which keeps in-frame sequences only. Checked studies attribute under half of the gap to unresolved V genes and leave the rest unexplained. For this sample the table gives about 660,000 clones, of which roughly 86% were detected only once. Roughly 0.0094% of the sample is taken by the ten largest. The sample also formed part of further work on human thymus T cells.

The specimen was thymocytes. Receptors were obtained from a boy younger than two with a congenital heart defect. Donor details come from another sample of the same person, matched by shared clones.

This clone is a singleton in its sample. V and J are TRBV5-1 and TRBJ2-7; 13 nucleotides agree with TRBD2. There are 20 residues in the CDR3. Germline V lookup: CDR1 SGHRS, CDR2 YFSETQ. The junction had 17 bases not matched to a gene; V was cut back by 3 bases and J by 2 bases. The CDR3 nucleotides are TGCGCCAGCAGCTGTACGACTAGCGGGGGGCCCGATAGGGGGACCTACGAGCAGTACTTC. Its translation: CASSCTTSGGPDRGTYEQYF.

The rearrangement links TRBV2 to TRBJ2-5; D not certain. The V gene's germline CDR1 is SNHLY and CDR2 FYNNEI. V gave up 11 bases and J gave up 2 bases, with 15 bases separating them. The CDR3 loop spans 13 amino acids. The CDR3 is CAEAQASQETQYF. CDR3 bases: TGTGCCGAAGCCCAAGCGTCTCAAGAGACCCAGTACTTC.

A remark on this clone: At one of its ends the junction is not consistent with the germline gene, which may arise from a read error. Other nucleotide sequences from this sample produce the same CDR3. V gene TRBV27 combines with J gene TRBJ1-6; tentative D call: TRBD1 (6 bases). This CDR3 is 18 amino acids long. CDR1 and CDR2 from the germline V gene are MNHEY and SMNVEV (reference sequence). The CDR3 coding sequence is TGTGCCAGCAGTTGCGCGCGAGGGGGTAGCTCCTATAATTCCCCCCTCCACTTT. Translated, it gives CASSCARGGSSYNSPLHF.

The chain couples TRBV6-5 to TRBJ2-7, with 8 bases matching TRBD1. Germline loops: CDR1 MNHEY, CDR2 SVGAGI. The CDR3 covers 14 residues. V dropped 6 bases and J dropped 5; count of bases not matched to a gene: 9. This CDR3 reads CASRPRGRSNEQYF. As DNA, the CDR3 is TGTGCCAGCAGACCCAGGGGGCGCAGCAACGAGCAGTACTTC.

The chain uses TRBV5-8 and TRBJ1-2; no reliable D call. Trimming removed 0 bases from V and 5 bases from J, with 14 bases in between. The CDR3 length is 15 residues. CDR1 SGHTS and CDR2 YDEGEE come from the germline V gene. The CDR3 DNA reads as TGTGCCAGCAGCTTGGGGAGAAAAGATGTGTATGGCTACACCTTC. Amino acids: CASSLGRKDVYGYTF.

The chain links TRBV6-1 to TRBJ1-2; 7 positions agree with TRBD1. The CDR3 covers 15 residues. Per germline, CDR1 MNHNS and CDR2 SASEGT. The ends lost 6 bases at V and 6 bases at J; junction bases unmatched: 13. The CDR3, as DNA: TGTGCCAGCAGGGCAGGGGGTCAGGGTGGGGATGGCTACACCTTC. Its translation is CASRAGGQGGDGYTF.

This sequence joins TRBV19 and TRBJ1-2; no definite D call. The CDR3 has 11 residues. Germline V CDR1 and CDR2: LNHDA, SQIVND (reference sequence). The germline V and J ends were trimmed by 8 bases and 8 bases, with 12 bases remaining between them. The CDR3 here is CASSRVDGYTF. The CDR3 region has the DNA TGTGCCAGTTCGAGGGTCGACGGCTACACCTTC.

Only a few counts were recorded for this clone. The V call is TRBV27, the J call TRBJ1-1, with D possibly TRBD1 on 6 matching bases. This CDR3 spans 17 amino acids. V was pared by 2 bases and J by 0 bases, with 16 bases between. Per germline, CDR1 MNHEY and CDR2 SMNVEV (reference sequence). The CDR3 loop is CASSLGGGAGMNTEAFF. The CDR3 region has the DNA TGTGCCAGCAGTTTAGGCGGGGGCGCTGGCATGAACACTGAAGCTTTCTTT.